Listed below are T cell receptor beta chains from one sample, sequenced in a study of post-analysis software for immune sequencing data. TCRdb processed the PCR reads anew with MiXCR; each CDR3 protein has one entry. The sample yields hundreds of thousands of distinct CDR3 sequences, approximately 50% seen once. Sequencing was done on a sample of blood. These TCRs come from a girl aged 10-17 years with multiple sclerosis. Both conserved end residues are part of each CDR3. A D gene is named only where the DNA matches it firmly. Where a row states a size, it is once, few, many or the class of an expanded clone; other rows omit it.

size: -
D: -
V: TRBV6-5
J: TRBJ2-7
DNA: TGTGCCAGCACCTTCGGACGAAGTTGTCCCTACGAGCAGTACTTC
CDR3: CASTFGRSCPYEQYF

size: -
D: -
V: TRBV12-3/TRBV12-4
J: TRBJ2-7
DNA: TGTGCCAGCAGTTTTTCGCAGGGTGGGTACTACGAGCAGTACTTC
CDR3: CASSFSQGGYYEQYF

size: -
D: -
V: TRBV4-2
J: TRBJ2-7
DNA: TGTGCCAGCAGCCAAGATCCCAAAAGGGGCTCCTACGAGCAGTACTTC
CDR3: CASSQDPKRGSYEQYF

size: -
D: -
V: TRBV12-5
J: TRBJ2-1
DNA: TGTGCTAGTGGTTTGTCGAAGCGGGCTTACAATGAGCAGTTCTTC
CDR3: CASGLSKRAYNEQFF

size: few
D: -
V: TRBV29-1
J: TRBJ2-7
DNA: TGCAGCGTTGAAGGGGCCGAGCAGTACTTC
CDR3: CSVEGAEQYF

size: -
D: -
V: TRBV29-1
J: TRBJ2-7
DNA: TGCAGCGGCACCAGGGGTCCCTACGAGCAGTACTTC
CDR3: CSGTRGPYEQYF

size: once
D: TRBD2
V: TRBV24-1
J: TRBJ2-1
DNA: TGTGCCACCAGTGATTTCGCTAGCGGGAATGAGCAGTTCTTC
CDR3: CATSDFASGNEQFF

size: -
D: TRBD1
V: TRBV29-1
J: TRBJ1-1
DNA: TGCAGCGGTGCGGGACAGGGGAGGACTGAAGCTTTCTTT
CDR3: CSGAGQGRTEAFF

size: -
D: -
V: TRBV29-1
J: TRBJ1-1
DNA: TGCAGCGTCGTCCGACAGGCTAAAGCTTTCTTT
CDR3: CSVVRQAKAFF

size: -
D: -
V: TRBV30
J: TRBJ1-2
DNA: TGTGCCTGGGCCTTAGGGGGTCAGAGCTATGGCTACACCTTC
CDR3: CAWALGGQSYGYTF

size: -
D: -
V: TRBV29-1
J: TRBJ2-1
DNA: TGCAGCGTGCCCCCGGGGTTCTCGAACAATGAGCAGTTCTTC
CDR3: CSVPPGFSNNEQFF

size: -
D: TRBD1
V: TRBV5-1
J: TRBJ2-7
DNA: TGCGCCAGCAGCTTGGACAGGGGGTCGGAGCAGTACTTC
CDR3: CASSLDRGSEQYF

size: few
D: -
V: TRBV5-1
J: TRBJ2-3
DNA: TGCGCCAGCAGTTTGCCAGGGAGGGGGCTAACAGATACGCAGTATTTT
CDR3: CASSLPGRGLTDTQYF

size: few
D: -
V: TRBV9
J: TRBJ1-2
DNA: TGTGCCAGCAGCGTAGCTCAGGGTACCTATGGCTACACCTTC
CDR3: CASSVAQGTYGYTF

size: -
D: -
V: TRBV12-3/TRBV12-4
J: TRBJ2-1
DNA: TGTGCCAGCAGCTTGGTTAGATGGGGACAATGGGACAATGAGCAGTTCTTC
CDR3: CASSLVRWGQWDNEQFF

size: few
D: TRBD2
V: TRBV7-2
J: TRBJ2-7
DNA: TGTGCCAGCAGCTTAGCGCTAAGTGGAGCTAGCGGGGGATACGAGCAGTACTTC
CDR3: CASSLALSGASGGYEQYF

size: -
D: TRBD2
V: TRBV11-2
J: TRBJ2-1
DNA: TGTGCCAGCAGCTTCTCGCCGACCGGACTAGCGGGGGGCCCTCCATACAATGAGCAGTTCTTC
CDR3: CASSFSPTGLAGGPPYNEQFF

size: few
D: -
V: TRBV6-5
J: TRBJ1-1
DNA: TGTGCCAGCAGTATGGGGACTGAAGCTTTCTTT
CDR3: CASSMGTEAFF

size: -
D: -
V: TRBV15
J: TRBJ2-1
DNA: TGTGCCGCCAGCCTATCCGGGACCGGGGCCTACAATGAGCAGTTCTTC
CDR3: CAASLSGTGAYNEQFF

size: -
D: -
V: TRBV5-1
J: TRBJ1-2
DNA: TGCGCCAGCAGCGAACAGGACTGGGGGAACGGCTACACCTTC
CDR3: CASSEQDWGNGYTF

size: -
D: -
V: TRBV20-1
J: TRBJ1-2
DNA: TGCAGTGCTAGGAGGTACACGGATAACTATGGCTACACCTTC
CDR3: CSARRYTDNYGYTF

size: -
D: -
V: TRBV30
J: TRBJ1-2
DNA: TGTGCCTGGAGCCCCAGCAGGGTGGGCGGCTACACCTTC
CDR3: CAWSPSRVGGYTF

size: -
D: -
V: TRBV29-1
J: TRBJ2-1
DNA: TGCAGCGTTGAGGGCAGCTCCAACTCCTACAATGAGCAGTTCTTC
CDR3: CSVEGSSNSYNEQFF

size: -
D: -
V: TRBV10-3
J: TRBJ2-1
DNA: TGTGCCATCAATAGTCCCTCCTACAATGAGCAGTTCTTC
CDR3: CAINSPSYNEQFF

size: -
D: TRBD1
V: TRBV6-5
J: TRBJ2-3
DNA: TGTGCCAGCAATTCCGGGACAGGGGCGACAGATACGCAGTATTTT
CDR3: CASNSGTGATDTQYF

size: -
D: -
V: TRBV12-3/TRBV12-4
J: TRBJ1-1
DNA: TGTGCCAGCAGTTTCTCCGGGACCCCGTCCAGTGAAGCTTTCTTT
CDR3: CASSFSGTPSSEAFF

size: -
D: -
V: TRBV3-1
J: TRBJ2-7
DNA: TGTGCCAGCAGCCAAGCAGGGATTGGGGACGAGCAGTACTTC
CDR3: CASSQAGIGDEQYF

size: few
D: TRBD1
V: TRBV7-9
J: TRBJ2-4
DNA: TGTGCCAGCAGCTACGGACAGGGCGCCTGGGAGCAGTACTTC
CDR3: CASSYGQGAWEQYF

size: -
D: -
V: TRBV30
J: TRBJ1-5
DNA: TGTGCCTGGAGCCGACAGTATACAGAGCCCCAGCATTTT
CDR3: CAWSRQYTEPQHF

size: -
D: -
V: TRBV21-1
J: TRBJ2-3
DNA: TGTGCCAGCAGCGGATTGGGCACAGATACGCAGTATTTT
CDR3: CASSGLGTDTQYF

size: -
D: TRBD1
V: TRBV28
J: TRBJ2-5
DNA: TGTGCCAGCAGTTTAAGGCCAGGGGGATACCAAGAGACCCAGTACTTC
CDR3: CASSLRPGGYQETQYF

size: -
D: -
V: TRBV6-6
J: TRBJ2-1
DNA: TGTGCCAGCAGTTCCCCCCGGCACGCCGGCAATGAGCAGTTCTTC
CDR3: CASSSPRHAGNEQFF

size: -
D: -
V: TRBV5-1
J: TRBJ2-3
DNA: TGCGCCAGCAGCTTGGCCGTCCTAGCCGTGAGCACAGATACGCAGTATTTT
CDR3: CASSLAVLAVSTDTQYF

size: -
D: -
V: TRBV20-1
J: TRBJ2-1
DNA: TGCAGTGCTAGCGGGGACGTCACGAATGAGCAGTTCTTC
CDR3: CSASGDVTNEQFF

size: once
D: -
V: TRBV27
J: TRBJ2-7
DNA: TGTGCCAGCAGTTCCTCTGTCGGGGTTGGCTCCTACGAGCAGTACTTC
CDR3: CASSSSVGVGSYEQYF